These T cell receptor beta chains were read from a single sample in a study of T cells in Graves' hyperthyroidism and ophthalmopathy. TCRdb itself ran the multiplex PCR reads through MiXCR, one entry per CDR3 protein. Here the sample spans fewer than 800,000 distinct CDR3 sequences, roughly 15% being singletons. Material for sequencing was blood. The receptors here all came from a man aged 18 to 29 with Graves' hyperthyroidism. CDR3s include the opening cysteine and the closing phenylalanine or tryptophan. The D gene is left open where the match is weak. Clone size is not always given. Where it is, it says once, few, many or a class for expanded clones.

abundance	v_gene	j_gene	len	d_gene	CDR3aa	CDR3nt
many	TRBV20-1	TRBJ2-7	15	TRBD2	CSASSTSGSLYEQYF	TGCAGTGCTAGTTCGACTAGCGGGTCCCTCTACGAGCAGTACTTC
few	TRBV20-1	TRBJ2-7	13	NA	CSARDQASYEQYF	TGCAGTGCTAGAGATCAAGCGTCCTACGAGCAGTACTTC
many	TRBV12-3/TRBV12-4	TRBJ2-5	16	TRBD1	CASKVPWTGRKETQYF	TGTGCCAGCAAGGTGCCTTGGACAGGGAGGAAAGAGACCCAGTACTTC
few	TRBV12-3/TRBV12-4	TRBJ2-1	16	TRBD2	CASSLMAGGPGNEQFF	TGTGCCAGCAGTTTGATGGCGGGAGGGCCGGGGAATGAGCAGTTCTTC
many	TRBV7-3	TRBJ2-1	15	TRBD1	CASRRTGAGYNEQFF	TGTGCCAGCAGAAGGACAGGGGCCGGCTACAATGAGCAGTTCTTC
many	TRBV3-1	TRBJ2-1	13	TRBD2	CATHSGRPNEQFF	TGTGCCACCCACAGCGGGAGACCCAATGAGCAGTTCTTC
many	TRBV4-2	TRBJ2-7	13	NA	CASSQDDSYEQYF	TGTGCCAGCAGCCAGGATGACAGCTACGAGCAGTACTTC
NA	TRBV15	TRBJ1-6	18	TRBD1	CATSRASAGGRYNSPLHF	TGTGCCACCAGCAGAGCGTCGGCAGGGGGACGATATAATTCACCCCTCCACTTT
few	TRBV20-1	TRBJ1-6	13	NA	CSALGPNNSPLHF	TGCAGTGCTTTGGGACCCAATAATTCACCCCTCCACTTT
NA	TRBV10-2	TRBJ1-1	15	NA	CASRDSNPMNTEAFF	TGCGCCAGCAGGGACAGCAATCCAATGAACACTGAAGCTTTCTTT
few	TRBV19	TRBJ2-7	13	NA	CASSFDINNEQYF	TGTGCCAGTAGCTTCGACATTAACAACGAGCAGTACTTC
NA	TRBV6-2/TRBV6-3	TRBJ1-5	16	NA	CASSYPGGVWNQPQHF	TGTGCCAGCAGTTACCCCGGGGGGGTCTGGAATCAGCCCCAGCATTTT
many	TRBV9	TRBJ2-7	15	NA	CASSRTGRAGYEQYF	TGTGCCAGCAGCCGCACGGGCAGGGCTGGCTACGAGCAGTACTTC